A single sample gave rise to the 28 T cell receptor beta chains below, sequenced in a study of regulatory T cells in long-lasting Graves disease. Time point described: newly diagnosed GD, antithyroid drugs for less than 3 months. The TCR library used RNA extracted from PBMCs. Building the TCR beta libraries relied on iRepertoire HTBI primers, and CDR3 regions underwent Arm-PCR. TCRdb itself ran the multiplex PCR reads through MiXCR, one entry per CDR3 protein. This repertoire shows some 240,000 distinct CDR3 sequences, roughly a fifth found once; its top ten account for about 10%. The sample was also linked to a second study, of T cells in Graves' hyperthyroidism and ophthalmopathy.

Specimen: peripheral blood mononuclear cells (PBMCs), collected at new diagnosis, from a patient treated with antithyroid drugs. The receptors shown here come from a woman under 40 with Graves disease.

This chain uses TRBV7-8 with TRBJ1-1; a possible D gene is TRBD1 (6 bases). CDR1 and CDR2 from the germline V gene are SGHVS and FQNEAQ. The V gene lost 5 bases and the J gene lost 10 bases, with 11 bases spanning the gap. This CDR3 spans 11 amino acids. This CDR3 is CASSLRDTAFF. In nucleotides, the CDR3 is TGTGCCAGCAGCCTCCGGGACACAGCTTTCTTT.

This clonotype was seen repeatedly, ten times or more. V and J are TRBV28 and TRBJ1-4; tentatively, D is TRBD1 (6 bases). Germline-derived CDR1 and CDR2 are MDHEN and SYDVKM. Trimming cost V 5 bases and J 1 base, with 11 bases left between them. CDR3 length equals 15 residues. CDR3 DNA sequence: TGTGCCAGCAGTAACCAGGGGCTAACTAATGAAAAACTGTTTTTT. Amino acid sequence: CASSNQGLTNEKLFF.

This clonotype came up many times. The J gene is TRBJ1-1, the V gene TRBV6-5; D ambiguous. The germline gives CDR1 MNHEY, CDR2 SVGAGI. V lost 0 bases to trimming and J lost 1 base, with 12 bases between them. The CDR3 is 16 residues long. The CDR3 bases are TGTGCCAGCAGTTACTCGAGTACCGAAGAGAACACTGAAGCTTTCTTT. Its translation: CASSYSSTEENTEAFF.

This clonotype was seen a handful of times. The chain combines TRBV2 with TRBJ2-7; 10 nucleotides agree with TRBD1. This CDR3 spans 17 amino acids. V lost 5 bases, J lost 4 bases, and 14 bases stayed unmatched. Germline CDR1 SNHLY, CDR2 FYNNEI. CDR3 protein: CASSPTPGTGVVYEQYF. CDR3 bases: TGTGCCAGCAGTCCCACCCCCGGGACAGGGGTCGTTTACGAGCAGTACTTC.

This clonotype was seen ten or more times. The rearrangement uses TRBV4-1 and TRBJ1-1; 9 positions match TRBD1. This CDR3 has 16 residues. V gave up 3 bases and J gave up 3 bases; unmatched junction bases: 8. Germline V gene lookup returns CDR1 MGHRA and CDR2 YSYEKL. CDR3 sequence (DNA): TGCGCCAGCAGCCAGGCTCCGGGACAGGGTTACACTGAAGCTTTCTTT. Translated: CASSQAPGQGYTEAFF.

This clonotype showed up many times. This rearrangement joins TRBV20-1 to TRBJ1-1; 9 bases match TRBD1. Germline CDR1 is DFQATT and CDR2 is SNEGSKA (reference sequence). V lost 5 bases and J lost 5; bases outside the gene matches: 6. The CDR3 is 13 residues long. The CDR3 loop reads CSALGQGWTEAFF. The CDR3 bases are TGCAGTGCTTTAGGACAGGGGTGGACTGAAGCTTTCTTT.

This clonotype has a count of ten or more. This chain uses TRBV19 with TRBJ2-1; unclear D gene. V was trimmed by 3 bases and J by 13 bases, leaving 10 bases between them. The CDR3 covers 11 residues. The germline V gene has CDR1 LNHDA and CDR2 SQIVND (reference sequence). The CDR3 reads CASSIGTAQFF. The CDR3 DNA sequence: TGTGCCAGTAGTATTGGTACAGCCCAGTTCTTC.

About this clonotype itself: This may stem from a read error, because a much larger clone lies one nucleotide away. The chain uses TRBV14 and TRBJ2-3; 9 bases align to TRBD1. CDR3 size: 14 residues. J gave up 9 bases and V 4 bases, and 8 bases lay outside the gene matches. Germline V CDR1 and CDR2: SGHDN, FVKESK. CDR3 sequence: CASSPGQGPLTQYF. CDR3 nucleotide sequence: TGTGCCAGCAGCCCCGGACAGGGGCCGTTGACGCAGTATTTT.

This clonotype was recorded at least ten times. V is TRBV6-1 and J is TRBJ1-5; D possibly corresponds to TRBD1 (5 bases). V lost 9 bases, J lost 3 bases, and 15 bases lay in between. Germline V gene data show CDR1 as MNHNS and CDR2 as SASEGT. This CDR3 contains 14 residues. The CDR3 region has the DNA TGTGCCAGTCGGGACTCAAACTTCAATCAGCCCCAGCATTTT. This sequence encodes CASRDSNFNQPQHF.

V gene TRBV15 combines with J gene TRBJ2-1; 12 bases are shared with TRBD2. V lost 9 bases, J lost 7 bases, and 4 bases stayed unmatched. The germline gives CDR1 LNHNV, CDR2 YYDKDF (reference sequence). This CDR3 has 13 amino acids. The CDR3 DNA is TGTGCCACGGGACTAGCGGGTTGGAATGAGCAGTTCTTC. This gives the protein CATGLAGWNEQFF.

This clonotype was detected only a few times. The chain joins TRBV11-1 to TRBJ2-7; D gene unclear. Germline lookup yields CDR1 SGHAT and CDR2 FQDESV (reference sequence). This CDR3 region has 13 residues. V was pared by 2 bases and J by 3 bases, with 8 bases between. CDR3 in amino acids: CASSLRAGYEQYF. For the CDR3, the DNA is TGTGCCAGCAGCTTACGTGCAGGCTACGAGCAGTACTTC.

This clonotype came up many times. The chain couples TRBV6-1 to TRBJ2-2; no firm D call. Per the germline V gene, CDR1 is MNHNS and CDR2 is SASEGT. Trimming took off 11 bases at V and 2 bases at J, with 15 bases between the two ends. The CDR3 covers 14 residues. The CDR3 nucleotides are TGTGCCGCCCAGAGGTCTGAAAACACCGGGGAGCTGTTTTTT. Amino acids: CAAQRSENTGELFF.

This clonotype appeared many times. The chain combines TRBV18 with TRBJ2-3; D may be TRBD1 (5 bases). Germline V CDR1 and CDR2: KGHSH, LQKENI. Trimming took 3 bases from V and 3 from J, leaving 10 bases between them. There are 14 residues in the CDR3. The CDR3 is CASSPFDRTDTQYF. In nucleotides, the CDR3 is TGTGCCAGCTCACCCTTTGACAGAACAGATACGCAGTATTTT.

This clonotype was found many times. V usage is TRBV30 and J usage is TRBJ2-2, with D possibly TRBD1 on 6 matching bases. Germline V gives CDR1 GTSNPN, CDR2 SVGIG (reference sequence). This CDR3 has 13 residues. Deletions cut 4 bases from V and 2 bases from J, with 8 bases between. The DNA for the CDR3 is TGTGCCTGGAACAGGGATAACACCGGGGAGCTGTTTTTT. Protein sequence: CAWNRDNTGELFF.

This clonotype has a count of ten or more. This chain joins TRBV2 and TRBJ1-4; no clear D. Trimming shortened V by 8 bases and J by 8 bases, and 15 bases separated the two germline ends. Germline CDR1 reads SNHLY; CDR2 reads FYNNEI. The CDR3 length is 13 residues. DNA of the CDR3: TGTGCCAGCTCTGACAAAATTTTGGAAAAACTGTTTTTT. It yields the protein CASSDKILEKLFF.

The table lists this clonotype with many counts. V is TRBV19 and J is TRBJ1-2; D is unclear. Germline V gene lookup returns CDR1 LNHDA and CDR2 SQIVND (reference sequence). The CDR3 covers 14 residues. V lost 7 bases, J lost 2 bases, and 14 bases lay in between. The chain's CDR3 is CASKGLIVNYGYTF. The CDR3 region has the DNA TGTGCCAGTAAAGGTCTCATCGTCAACTATGGCTACACCTTC.

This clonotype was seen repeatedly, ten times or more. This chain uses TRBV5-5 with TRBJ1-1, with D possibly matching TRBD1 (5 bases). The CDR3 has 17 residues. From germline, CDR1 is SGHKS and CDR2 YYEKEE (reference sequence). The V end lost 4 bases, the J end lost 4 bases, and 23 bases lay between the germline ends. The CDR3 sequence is CASSPGPGSGGSTEAFF. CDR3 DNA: TGTGCCAGCAGCCCGGGGCCGGGTTCGGGCGGTAGCACTGAAGCTTTCTTT.

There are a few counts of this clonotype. CDR3 sequence (DNA): TGTGCCACCAGTGATCCCGGGACTAGCGGGCCCTACGAGCAGTACTTC. Amino acids: CATSDPGTSGPYEQYF. The chain couples TRBV24-1 to TRBJ2-7, with 12 nucleotides matching TRBD2. Germline loops: CDR1 KGHDR, CDR2 SFDVKD. The trim removed 3 bases at V and 2 bases at J, leaving 4 bases unmatched. The CDR3 runs to 16 residues.

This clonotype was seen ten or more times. The CDR3 region has the DNA TGTGCCAGCTCAGCTAGCGGGAGTTCGGATGAGCAGTTCTTC. It encodes CASSASGSSDEQFF. V gene TRBV18 combines with J gene TRBJ2-1; TRBD2 agrees at 10 bases. In germline, CDR1 is KGHSH, CDR2 LQKENI. This CDR3 has 14 residues. The V gene end was trimmed by 5 bases and the J gene end by 8 bases; junction bases not matched to a gene: 6.

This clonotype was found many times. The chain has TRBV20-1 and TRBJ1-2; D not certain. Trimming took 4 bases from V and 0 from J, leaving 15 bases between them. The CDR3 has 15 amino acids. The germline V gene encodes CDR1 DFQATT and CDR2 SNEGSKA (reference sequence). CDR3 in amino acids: CSATAIRSANYGYTF. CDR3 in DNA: TGCAGTGCTACCGCCATCCGGTCTGCTAACTATGGCTACACCTTC.

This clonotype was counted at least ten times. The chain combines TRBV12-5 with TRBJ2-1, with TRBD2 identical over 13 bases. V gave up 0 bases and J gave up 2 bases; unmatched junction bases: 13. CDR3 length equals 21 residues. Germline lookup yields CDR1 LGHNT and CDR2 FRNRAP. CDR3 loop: CASGLVLSRLAGGGTYNEQFF. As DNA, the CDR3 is TGTGCTAGTGGTTTGGTACTTTCGAGACTAGCGGGGGGAGGGACCTACAATGAGCAGTTCTTC.

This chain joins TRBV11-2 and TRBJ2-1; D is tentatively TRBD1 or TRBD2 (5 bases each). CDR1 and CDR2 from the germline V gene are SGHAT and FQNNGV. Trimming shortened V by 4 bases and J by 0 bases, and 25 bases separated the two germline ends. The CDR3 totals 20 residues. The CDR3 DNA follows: TGTGCCAGCAGCTCTCGGCAAATAGCCGGGGCTGGGAGCTCCTACAATGAGCAGTTCTTC. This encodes CASSSRQIAGAGSSYNEQFF.

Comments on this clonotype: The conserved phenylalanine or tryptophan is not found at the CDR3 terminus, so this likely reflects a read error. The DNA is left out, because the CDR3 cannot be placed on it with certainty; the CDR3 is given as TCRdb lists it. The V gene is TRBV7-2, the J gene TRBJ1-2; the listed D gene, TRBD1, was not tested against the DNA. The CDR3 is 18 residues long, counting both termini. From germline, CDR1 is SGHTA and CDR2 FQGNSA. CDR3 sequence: CASSSTSTGQPRGYGCTV.

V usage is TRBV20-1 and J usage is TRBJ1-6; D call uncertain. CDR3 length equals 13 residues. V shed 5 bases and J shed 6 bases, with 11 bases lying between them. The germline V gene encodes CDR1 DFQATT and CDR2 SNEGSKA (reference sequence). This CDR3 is CSAEVLLNSPLHF. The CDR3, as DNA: TGCAGTGCTGAAGTATTGCTTAATTCACCCCTCCACTTT.

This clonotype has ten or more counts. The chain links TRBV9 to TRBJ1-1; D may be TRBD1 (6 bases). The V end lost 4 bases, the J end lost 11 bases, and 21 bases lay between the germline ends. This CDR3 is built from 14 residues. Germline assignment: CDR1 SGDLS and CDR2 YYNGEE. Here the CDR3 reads CASSITSGEGEAFF. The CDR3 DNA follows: TGTGCCAGCAGCATCACCTCAGGGGAGGGGGAGGCTTTCTTT.

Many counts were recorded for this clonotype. The CDR3 DNA follows: TGTGCCAGCAGCTTGGAGGGGGTACGACATAGCACAGATACGCAGTATTTT. Translated: CASSLEGVRHSTDTQYF. This chain joins TRBV7-6 and TRBJ2-3; tentatively, D is TRBD1 or TRBD2 (6 bases each). Trimming shortened V by 3 bases and J by 0 bases, and 16 bases separated the two germline ends. The CDR3 runs to 17 residues. CDR1 and CDR2 from the germline V gene are SGHVS and FNYEAQ.

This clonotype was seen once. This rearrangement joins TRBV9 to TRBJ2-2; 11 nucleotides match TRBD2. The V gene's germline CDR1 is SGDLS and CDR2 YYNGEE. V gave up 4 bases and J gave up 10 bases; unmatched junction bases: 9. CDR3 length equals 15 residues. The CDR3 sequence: CASSIDTTSGEELFF. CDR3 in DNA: TGTGCCAGCAGCATAGATACGACTAGCGGGGAGGAGCTGTTTTTT.

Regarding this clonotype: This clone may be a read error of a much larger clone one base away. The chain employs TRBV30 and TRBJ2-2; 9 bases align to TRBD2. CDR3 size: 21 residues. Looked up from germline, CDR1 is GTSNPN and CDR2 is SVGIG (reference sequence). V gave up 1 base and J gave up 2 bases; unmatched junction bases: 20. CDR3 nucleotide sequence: TGTGCCTGGAGTGGGTCCCGGACTAGCGCGGCCTATTCCGCTAACACCGGGGAGCTGTTTTTT. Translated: CAWSGSRTSAAYSANTGELFF.